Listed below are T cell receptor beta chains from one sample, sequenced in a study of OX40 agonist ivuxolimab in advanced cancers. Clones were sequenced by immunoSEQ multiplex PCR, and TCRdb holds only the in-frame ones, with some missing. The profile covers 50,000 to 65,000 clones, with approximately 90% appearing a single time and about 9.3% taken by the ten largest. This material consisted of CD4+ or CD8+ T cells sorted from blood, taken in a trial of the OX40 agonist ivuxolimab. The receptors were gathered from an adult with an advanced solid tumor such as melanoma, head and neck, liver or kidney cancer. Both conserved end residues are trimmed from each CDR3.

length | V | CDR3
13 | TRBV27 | ASHSPNSGANVLT
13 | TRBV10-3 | AISDPGQLNYGYT
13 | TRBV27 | ASSLSARIYTEAF
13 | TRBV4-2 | ASSPSRGYAYGYT
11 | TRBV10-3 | AISDLMNTEAF
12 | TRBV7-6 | ASSPPGQLYEQY
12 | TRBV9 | ASSDRDRGYEQY
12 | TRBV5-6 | ASSLEIGGYGYT
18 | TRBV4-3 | ASSQAPTGGWSSYNSPLH
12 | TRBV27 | ASQGLADDNEQF
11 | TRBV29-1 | SVVQSTNEKLF
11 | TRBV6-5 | ASSFRVDNEQF
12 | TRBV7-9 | ASSLLAGVNEQF
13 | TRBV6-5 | ASSGAPGGNQPQH